The 31 T cell receptor beta chains reported below all come from one sample, sequenced in a study of HIV-infected patients and healthy controls. Alpha and beta constant-region primers primed reverse transcription of around 500 ng RNA. Using multiplexing indices, alpha and beta chain libraries were generated apart by chain-specific third strand synthesis. TCRdb re-analysed the 5' RACE reads in MiXCR, keeping a single row per CDR3 protein. Among several thousand distinct CDR3 sequences listed, about a tenth were seen once. Whole blood was used without fractionation, so all unsorted peripheral T cells were included. The sequenced sample was blood, obtained before antiretroviral therapy. These receptors all stem from an adult with HIV infection.

This clonotype was counted at least ten times. The genes are TRBV29-1 and TRBJ2-5; possible D gene TRBD2, 5 bases. The CDR3 length is 14 residues. Trimming removed 1 base from V and 1 base from J, with 10 bases in between. CDR1 is SQVTM and CDR2 is ANQGSEA in the germline V gene. The CDR3 here is CSVEARGIQETQYF. In nucleotides, the CDR3 is TGCAGCGTTGAAGCCCGGGGAATCCAAGAGACCCAGTACTTC.

This clonotype came up many times. The chain joins TRBV5-5 to TRBJ1-2; possible D gene TRBD1, 6 bases. Trimming took 0 bases from V and 2 from J, leaving 20 bases between them. This CDR3 is built from 18 residues. The germline V gene has CDR1 SGHKS and CDR2 YYEKEE (reference sequence). As DNA, the CDR3 is TGTGCCAGCAGCTTGGGTTACAGGGAAAATAATTGGAACTATGGCTACACCTTC. It translates to CASSLGYRENNWNYGYTF.

This clonotype was detected many times. CDR3 in amino acids: CASSLGGADTIYF. DNA for the CDR3: TGCGCCAGCAGCTTGGGGGGCGCGGACACCATATATTTT. The chain recombines TRBV5-1 with TRBJ1-3, with D possibly matching TRBD1 (5 bases). CDR3 length: 13 amino acids. Germline V gives CDR1 SGHRS, CDR2 YFSETQ. V was cut by 0 bases and J by 8 bases, with 9 bases left in between.

Many counts were recorded for this clonotype. This chain connects TRBV4-2 to TRBJ1-4; no definite D call. This CDR3 is 15 amino acids long. V lost 4 bases to trimming and J lost 2 bases, with 11 bases between them. CDR1 is LGHNA and CDR2 is YNFKEQ in the germline V gene. The CDR3 coding sequence is TGTGCCAGCAGCCGCAACCCCGCGACTAATGAAAAACTGTTTTTT. It codes for CASSRNPATNEKLFF.

This clonotype is medium-sized within its sample. The chain combines TRBV28 with TRBJ2-1; 7 positions match TRBD2. CDR3 length: 14 amino acids. Germline assignment: CDR1 MDHEN and CDR2 SYDVKM. V lost 5 bases, J lost 6 bases, and 7 bases stayed unmatched. CDR3: CASSQPSGSNEQFF. The CDR3 DNA sequence: TGTGCCAGCAGTCAGCCTAGCGGCTCCAATGAGCAGTTCTTC.

This clonotype qualifies as medium-sized. This sequence joins TRBV25-1 and TRBJ1-2; D call uncertain. V was pared by 4 bases and J by 3 bases, with 15 bases between. The CDR3 extends over 15 amino acids. Germline CDR1 is MGHDK and CDR2 is SYGVNS. CDR3 nucleotides: TGTGCCAGCAGTGGCACCAATTTCAACGACTATGGCTACACCTTC. Translated: CASSGTNFNDYGYTF.

This clonotype was picked up many times. This rearrangement joins TRBV6-6 to TRBJ1-1, with D possibly matching TRBD1 (5 bases). This CDR3 is 12 amino acids long. Deletions cut 5 bases from V and 5 bases from J, with 9 bases between. The germline CDR1 and CDR2 sequences are MNHNY and SVGAGI (reference sequence). For the CDR3, the DNA is TGTGCCAGCAGTCAGGGTGGGACTGAAGCTTTCTTT. It specifies CASSQGGTEAFF.

Judged by abundance, this clonotype is medium-sized. This rearrangement joins TRBV7-9 to TRBJ2-5; D assignment may be TRBD1 or TRBD2 (5 bases each). This CDR3 region has 15 residues. Looked up from germline, CDR1 is SEHNR and CDR2 is FQNEAQ (reference sequence). Trimming took off 3 bases at V and 5 bases at J, with 16 bases between the two ends. Written as DNA, the CDR3 is TGTGCCAGCAGCTTTGAAGGGGTCTGGGAGGAGACCCAGTACTTC. It yields the protein CASSFEGVWEETQYF. The variable domain in full, completed from reference TRBV7-9 and TRBJ2-5, reads DTGVSQNPRHKITKRGQNVTFRCDPISEHNRLYWYRQTLGQGPEFLTYFQNEAQLEKSRLLSDRFSAERPKGSFSTLEIQRTEQGDSAMYLCASSFEGVWEETQYFGPGTRLLVL.

This clonotype was seen repeatedly, ten times or more. This chain links TRBV30 with TRBJ1-1; a weak D match, TRBD1 (5 bases). The CDR3 runs 14 residues. In germline, CDR1 is GTSNPN, CDR2 SVGIG (reference sequence). V lost 3 bases to trimming and J lost 0 bases, with 11 bases between them. The CDR3 nucleotides read TGTGCCTGGAGGGGTGGGACGGTGAACACTGAAGCTTTCTTT. It yields the protein CAWRGGTVNTEAFF.

This clonotype was counted a few times. The V and J genes are TRBV12-3 or TRBV12-4 and TRBJ1-4; unclear D gene. Trimming removed 2 bases from V and 8 bases from J, with 12 bases in between. The CDR3 consists of 14 residues. CDR3 amino acids: CASSLNGFGEKLFF. CDR3 DNA sequence: TGTGCCAGCAGTTTAAATGGCTTTGGCGAAAAACTGTTTTTT.

By share of the sample, this clonotype is medium-sized. V usage is TRBV29-1 and J usage is TRBJ2-5; 7 bases fit TRBD2. V dropped 2 bases and J dropped 4; count of bases not matched to a gene: 4. CDR3 length equals 13 residues. The germline CDR1 and CDR2 sequences are SQVTM and ANQGSEA. The CDR3 spells CSVETLAGETQYF. CDR3 DNA: TGCAGCGTTGAAACGTTAGCGGGAGAGACCCAGTACTTC.

Sample share makes this clonotype medium-sized. This chain connects TRBV6-5 to TRBJ1-2; a possible D gene is TRBD1 (6 bases). Trimming took 5 bases from V and 3 from J, leaving 19 bases between them. This CDR3 spans 16 amino acids. Germline V gene lookup returns CDR1 MNHEY and CDR2 SVGAGI. The CDR3 protein is CASSKPQGSMDYGYTF. CDR3 nucleotide sequence: TGTGCCAGCAGTAAACCCCAGGGGTCTATGGACTATGGCTACACCTTC.

This clonotype showed up many times. The gene calls are TRBV11-1 and TRBJ2-7; D remains ambiguous. V was cut by 2 bases and J by 3 bases, with 11 bases left in between. The CDR3 runs to 14 residues. Germline V gene sequence: CDR1 SGHAT, CDR2 FQDESV (reference sequence). CDR3 region: CASSLPSESYEQYF. The CDR3 bases are TGTGCCAGCAGCTTACCTTCAGAAAGCTACGAGCAGTACTTC. Variable domain in full (rest from reference TRBV11-1 and TRBJ2-7): EAEVAQSPRYKITEKSQAVAFWCDPISGHATLYWYRQILGQGPELLVQFQDESVVDDSQLPKDRFSAERLKGVDSTLKIQPAELGDSAMYLCASSLPSESYEQYFGPGTRLTVT.

The chain employs TRBV27 and TRBJ1-5; unclear D gene. The CDR3 loop spans 15 amino acids. V lost 5 bases and J 1 base, leaving 12 bases between the germline ends. Germline CDR1 is MNHEY and CDR2 is SMNVEV (reference sequence). DNA for the CDR3: TGTGCCAGCAGTGGTTCCATTTGGAGCAATCAGCCCCAGCATTTT. This translates into CASSGSIWSNQPQHF.

The table lists this clonotype with many counts. J is TRBJ2-1 and V is TRBV4-1; tentative D call: TRBD1 (5 bases). Germline CDR1 reads MGHRA; CDR2 reads YSYEKL. Deletions cut 0 bases from V and 6 bases from J, with 18 bases between. CDR3 size: 17 residues. This CDR3 reads CASSQDPPGLLGNEQFF. DNA for the CDR3: TGCGCCAGCAGCCAAGATCCCCCAGGGCTACTTGGCAATGAGCAGTTCTTC.

The chain is built from TRBV9 and TRBJ2-3, with D possibly being TRBD2 (6 bases). V was pared by 0 bases and J by 5 bases, with 13 bases between. Germline values: CDR1 SGDLS, CDR2 YYNGEE. The CDR3 has 15 residues. This chain's CDR3 is CASSVGGAGGDTQYF. CDR3 DNA sequence: TGTGCCAGCAGCGTAGGAGGGGCCGGGGGAGATACGCAGTATTTT.

This clonotype showed up many times. V is TRBV14 and J is TRBJ1-4; 8 bases line up with TRBD1. With 3 bases clipped from V and 7 bases from J, the junction kept 7 bases outside the gene matches. This CDR3 is built from 15 residues. Looked up from germline, CDR1 is SGHDN and CDR2 is FVKESK. CDR3 residues: CASSQSTGGGEKLFF. Here the CDR3 DNA reads TGTGCCAGCAGCCAGTCTACAGGGGGAGGTGAAAAACTGTTTTTT.

This clonotype was counted a few times. The chain recombines TRBV7-2 with TRBJ1-1; D call uncertain. From germline, CDR1 is SGHTA and CDR2 FQGNSA. This CDR3 spans 13 amino acids. Trimming removed 1 base from V and 4 bases from J, with 7 bases in between. The CDR3 nucleotides are TGTGCCAGCAGCTTAGGGGCCGGCACTGAAGCTTTCTTT. It translates to CASSLGAGTEAFF.

Ten or more counts support this clonotype. V is TRBV7-2 and J is TRBJ2-1; D gene uncertain. The CDR3 extends over 14 amino acids. Germline values: CDR1 SGHTA, CDR2 FQGNSA. Trimming pared 8 bases from V and 0 bases from J, leaving 11 bases between. The CDR3 bases are TGTGCCAGCGAGGTAATCTCCTCCTACAATGAGCAGTTCTTC. This gives the protein CASEVISSYNEQFF. Full variable domain (rest looked up from reference TRBV7-2 and TRBJ2-1): GAGVSQSPSNKVTEKGKDVELRCDPISGHTALYWYRQSLGQGLEFLIYFQGNSAPDKSGLPSDRFSAERTGGSVSTLTIQRTQQEDSAVYLCASEVISSYNEQFFGPGTRLTVL.

By share, this clonotype ranks as medium-sized (0.01 to 0.1%). The chain has TRBV10-3 and TRBJ2-6; a possible D gene is TRBD2 (5 bases). V was clipped by 3 bases and J by 2 bases, with 8 bases between them. Germline-derived CDR1 and CDR2 are ENHRY and SYGVKD. The CDR3 runs to 15 residues. CDR3 bases: TGTGCCATCAGTGAATCGGGGACTGGGGCCAACGTCCTGACTTTC. Its protein is CAISESGTGANVLTF.

This sequence joins TRBV30 and TRBJ2-7, with a tentative D call TRBD2 (5 bases). CDR1 is GTSNPN, CDR2 SVGIG, per germline (reference sequence). V was cut by 6 bases and J by 3 bases, with 12 bases left in between. The CDR3 is made up of 12 amino acids. CDR3 amino acids: CACTRGNYEQYF. The DNA for the CDR3 is TGTGCCTGCACACGGGGAAACTACGAGCAGTACTTC.

This clonotype was counted many times. The rearrangement joins TRBV7-2 to TRBJ2-7; 8 bases agree with TRBD2. Unmatched junction bases numbered 16, after V lost 5 bases and J lost 4 bases. The germline gives CDR1 SGHTA, CDR2 FQGNSA. The CDR3 runs to 17 residues. CDR3 DNA sequence: TGTGCCAGCAGCCCAGTTAGCGGGGCCCCAGGTGGTTACGAGCAGTACTTC. This encodes CASSPVSGAPGGYEQYF.

This clonotype was found many times. The gene calls are TRBV27 and TRBJ2-1; D call uncertain. Germline assignment: CDR1 MNHEY and CDR2 SMNVEV (reference sequence). Trimming took 3 bases from V and 15 from J, leaving 18 bases between them. The CDR3 runs to 13 residues. As DNA, the CDR3 is TGTGCCAGCAGTTTCGCAACAGTTCCCGACCCGTTCTTC. It encodes CASSFATVPDPFF.

By sample share, this clonotype is medium-sized. The rearrangement links TRBV28 to TRBJ2-3; 8 positions agree with TRBD1. Per the germline V gene, CDR1 is MDHEN and CDR2 is SYDVKM. J lost 5 bases, V lost 7 bases, and 8 bases had no gene match. This CDR3 has 14 amino acids. CDR3 in DNA: TGTGCCAGCAACCTCAGGGGGCGCGGAGATACGCAGTATTTT. This encodes CASNLRGRGDTQYF. The full variable domain, completed using reference TRBV28 and TRBJ2-3, is DVKVTQSSRYLVKRTGEKVFLECVQDMDHENMFWYRQDPGLGLRLIYFSYDVKMKEKGDIPEGYSVSREKKERFSLILESASTNQTSMYLCASNLRGRGDTQYFGPGTRLTVL.

The table lists this clonotype with many counts. V and J are TRBV6-1 and TRBJ2-7, with D maybe TRBD2 (5 bases). V gave up 4 bases and J gave up 2 bases, with 18 bases separating them. From germline, CDR1 is MNHNS and CDR2 SASEGT. The CDR3 runs 16 residues. The CDR3 DNA sequence: TGTGCCAGCAGTGCCCTCCCCGGGATCAAAACCTACGAGCAGTACTTC. It encodes CASSALPGIKTYEQYF.

By proportion, this clonotype is medium-sized. The chain is built from TRBV7-2 and TRBJ2-3, with TRBD1 matching 7 bases. CDR1 is SGHTA, CDR2 FQGNSA, per germline. The CDR3 extends over 13 amino acids. With V trimmed by 2 bases and J by 8 bases, 4 bases remained unmatched. This chain's CDR3 is CASSLRRQGTQYF. The CDR3 bases are TGTGCCAGCAGCTTAAGGAGACAGGGTACGCAGTATTTT.

This clonotype was observed a few times. The chain is built from TRBV28 and TRBJ2-5; possible D gene TRBD2, 6 bases. The CDR3 totals 15 residues. Germline CDR1 is MDHEN and CDR2 is SYDVKM. Deletions cut 3 bases from V and 5 bases from J, with 16 bases between. The CDR3 bases are TGTGCCAGCAGTTTCGCGGGGCCCACATTTGAGACCCAGTACTTC. Its translation: CASSFAGPTFETQYF.

This clonotype appeared many times. The chain combines TRBV5-1 with TRBJ1-1; TRBD1 might be the D (6 bases). There are 15 residues in the CDR3. Germline lookup yields CDR1 SGHRS and CDR2 YFSETQ. V was shortened by 4 bases and J by 3 bases, with 16 bases between the two germline ends. Here the CDR3 DNA reads TGCGCCAGCAGCCAAGTAACTTCAGGGGACACTGAAGCTTTCTTT. This gives the protein CASSQVTSGDTEAFF.

This clonotype was detected ten times or more. This chain connects TRBV2 to TRBJ2-1; D gene ambiguous. CDR3 length equals 11 residues. In germline, CDR1 is SNHLY, CDR2 FYNNEI. V lost 0 bases to trimming and J lost 12 bases, with 6 bases between them. CDR3 amino acids: CASSEAGWQFF. CDR3 nucleotide sequence: TGTGCCAGCAGTGAAGCGGGGTGGCAGTTCTTC.

This clonotype is classed as medium-sized (0.01 to 0.1%). The chain links TRBV3-1 to TRBJ1-3; D gene ambiguous. The CDR3 extends over 16 amino acids. V was clipped by 1 base and J by 2 bases, with 12 bases between them. Germline CDR1 and CDR2: LGHDT and YNNKEL (reference sequence). The CDR3 bases are TGTGCCAGCAGCCAAGGTGGGCGAGAGCCTGGAAACACCATATATTTT. Its protein is CASSQGGREPGNTIYF.

This clonotype was seen many times. V is TRBV19 and J is TRBJ1-1; D gene ambiguous. Germline CDR1 LNHDA, CDR2 SQIVND (reference sequence). The V gene lost 6 bases and the J gene lost 13 bases, with 21 bases spanning the gap. CDR3 length equals 13 residues. CDR3 region: CASRPSISQLVFF. As DNA, the CDR3 is TGTGCCAGTAGACCGAGTATTTCACAGTTGGTTTTCTTT.